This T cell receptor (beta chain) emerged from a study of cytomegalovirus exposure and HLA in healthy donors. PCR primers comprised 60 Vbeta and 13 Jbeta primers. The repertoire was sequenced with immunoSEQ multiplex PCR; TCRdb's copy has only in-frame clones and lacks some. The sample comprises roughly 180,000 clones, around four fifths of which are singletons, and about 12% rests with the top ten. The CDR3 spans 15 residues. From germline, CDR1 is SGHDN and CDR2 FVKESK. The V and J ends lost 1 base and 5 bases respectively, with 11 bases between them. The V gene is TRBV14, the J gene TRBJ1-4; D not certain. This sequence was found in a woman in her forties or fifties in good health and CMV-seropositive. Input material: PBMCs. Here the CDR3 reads CASSQVRARNEKLFF. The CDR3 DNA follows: TGTGCCAGCAGCCAAGTGAGGGCACGGAATGAAAAACTGTTTTTT.